Shown below are 11 T cell receptor beta chains from a single sample sequenced in a study of naive and memory T cell subsets. Two oligonucleotides, mixed equimolar, formed the beta constant-region primer covering TRBC1 and TRBC2. TCRdb ran MiXCR on the UMI-ligation and nested PCR reads and lists one entry per CDR3 protein. The table records around 31,000 distinct CDR3 sequences, about 10% of them present only once. Source material: effector memory CD4+ T cells from blood. The subset: effector memory, CD45RA- CD27-. The receptors come from a human donor in good health.

This clonotype was observed many times. V is TRBV7-8 and J is TRBJ2-7, with unresolved D. Germline V CDR1 and CDR2: SGHVS, FQNEAQ. Trimming removed 3 bases from V and 0 bases from J, with 9 bases in between. The CDR3 is 14 amino acids. The CDR3 loop reads CASSFRRNSYEQYF. DNA for the CDR3: TGTGCCAGCAGCTTCCGCCGGAACTCCTACGAGCAGTACTTC. The variable domain in full, completed from reference TRBV7-8 and TRBJ2-7, reads GAGVSQSPRYKVAKRGQDVALRCDPISGHVSLFWYQQALGQGPEFLTYFQNEAQLDKSGLPSDRFFAERPEGSVSTLKIQRTQQEDSAVYLCASSFRRNSYEQYFGPGTRLTVT.

This clonotype was seen ten or more times. CDR3: CASSLIDEQFF. Here the CDR3 DNA reads TGTGCCAGCAGCCTAATCGATGAGCAGTTCTTC. V is TRBV12-3 or TRBV12-4 and J is TRBJ2-1; D remains ambiguous. V shed 6 bases and J shed 8 bases, with 8 bases lying between them. The CDR3 totals 11 residues.

This clonotype was found a few times. The chain combines TRBV12-3 or TRBV12-4 with TRBJ1-2; tentatively, D is TRBD1 (6 bases). The CDR3 has 14 amino acids. Trimming pared 5 bases from V and 5 bases from J, leaving 15 bases between. The CDR3 DNA sequence: TGTGCCAGCAGTCGTACACAGGGAGTTTATGGCTACACCTTC. Encoded protein: CASSRTQGVYGYTF.

This clonotype has at least ten counts. CDR3 region: CASSYLSGGANTGELFF. In DNA form, the CDR3 reads TGTGCCAGCAGTTACCTTAGCGGGGGCGCGAACACCGGGGAGCTGTTTTTT. The chain joins TRBV6-2 or TRBV6-3 to TRBJ2-2; TRBD2 agrees at 9 bases. The junction had 4 bases not matched to a gene; V was cut back by 2 bases and J by 0 bases. Germline CDR1 and CDR2: MNHEY and SVGEGT. CDR3 length equals 17 residues.

The chain uses TRBV2 and TRBJ2-5; possibly TRBD1 for D (6 bases). This CDR3 comprises 15 residues. Between the trimmed V and J ends, which lost 6 bases and 1 base, there was a span of 15 bases. CDR1 and CDR2 (germline): SNHLY, FYNNEI. The CDR3 loop is CASSSLQGPQETQYF. The CDR3 bases are TGTGCCAGCAGCTCATTACAGGGTCCCCAAGAGACCCAGTACTTC. The variable domain in full, completed from reference TRBV2 and TRBJ2-5, reads EPEVTQTPSHQVTQMGQEVILRCVPISNHLYFYWYRQILGQKVEFLVSFYNNEISEKSEIFDDQFSVERPDGSNFTLKIRSTKLEDSAMYFCASSSLQGPQETQYFGPGTRLLVL.

The chain carries TRBV7-8 and TRBJ2-7; 13 positions agree with TRBD2. Trimming took 5 bases from V and 0 from J; bases not matched to a gene: 10. The CDR3 has 18 amino acids. Germline CDR1 reads SGHVS; CDR2 reads FQNEAQ. For the CDR3, the DNA is TGTGCCAGCAGCCAGCGGACTAGCGGGGGACCCAACTCCTACGAGCAGTACTTC. This translates into CASSQRTSGGPNSYEQYF. Complete variable domain (other parts from reference TRBV7-8 and TRBJ2-7): GAGVSQSPRYKVAKRGQDVALRCDPISGHVSLFWYQQALGQGPEFLTYFQNEAQLDKSGLPSDRFFAERPEGSVSTLKIQRTQQEDSAVYLCASSQRTSGGPNSYEQYFGPGTRLTVT.

In regard to this clonotype: The germline gene is not matched at one end of the junction; a read error may be the cause. V and J are TRBV14 and TRBJ2-2, with a tentative D call TRBD2 (5 bases). Germline V gives CDR1 SGHDN, CDR2 FVKESK. The CDR3 is made up of 17 amino acids. The CDR3, as DNA: TGTGCCAGCAGCGACTTACGACGGGGAACAAACACCGGGGAGCCGTTTTTT. Its protein is CASSDLRRGTNTGEPFF.

This clonotype occurred many times. CDR3 coding DNA: TGCGCCAGCAGCCTTACAACGAACACTGAAGCTTTCTTT. Its translation is CASSLTTNTEAFF. The chain recombines TRBV5-1 with TRBJ1-1, with no clear D. V gave up 4 bases and J gave up 1 base, with 8 bases separating them. The CDR3 covers 13 residues. CDR1 SGHRS and CDR2 YFSETQ come from the germline V gene. The whole variable domain, remainder taken from reference TRBV5-1 and TRBJ1-1, is KAGVTQTPRYLIKTRGQQVTLSCSPISGHRSVSWYQQTPGQGLQFLFEYFSETQRNKGNFPGRFSGRQFSNSRSEMNVSTLELGDSALYLCASSLTTNTEAFFGQGTRLTVV.

This clonotype was seen at least ten times. The V gene is TRBV10-3, the J gene TRBJ2-7, with D tentatively TRBD1 (6 bases). Germline lookup yields CDR1 ENHRY and CDR2 SYGVKD. The CDR3 covers 14 residues. The ends were cut back, 2 bases at V and 2 bases at J, with 10 bases in the middle. In DNA, the CDR3 is TGTGCCATCAGTGAGAGGGGACATCCCTACGAGCAGTACTTC. This translates into CAISERGHPYEQYF.

This clonotype was recorded at least ten times. This sequence joins TRBV3-1 and TRBJ2-1; 9 nucleotides align to TRBD2. V shed 5 bases, J shed 1 base, and the junction held 18 bases outside the gene matches. CDR3 length equals 20 residues. CDR1 and CDR2 from the germline V gene are LGHDT and YNNKEL (reference sequence). CDR3: CASSSPPGKREAGSYNEQFF. The CDR3 region has the DNA TGTGCCAGCAGCTCCCCTCCTGGCAAGCGGGAGGCAGGTTCCTACAATGAGCAGTTCTTC.

The genes are TRBV12-3 or TRBV12-4 and TRBJ2-7; the D is unclear. The CDR3 sequence is 12 residues long. Deletions cut 6 bases from V and 6 bases from J, with 12 bases between. The CDR3 DNA is TGTGCCAGCAGCCTAGGGTTGGGCGAGCAGTACTTC. This encodes CASSLGLGEQYF.